The 12 T cell receptor beta chains below were found in one sample sequenced in a study of blood T cell repertoires in COVID-19. Method: immunoSEQ multiplex PCR; TCRdb's copy keeps in-frame clones and lacks some. The sample yields 330,000 or so clones, about 88% seen once. Material: PBMCs or T cells enriched from blood (not recorded which). These TCRs come from a young woman who had been exposed to COVID-19.

The genes are TRBV28 and TRBJ2-3; 7 bases are shared with TRBD2. V dropped 4 bases and J dropped 6; count of bases not matched to a gene: 13. Germline CDR1 MDHEN, CDR2 SYDVKM. This CDR3 has 16 amino acids. The CDR3 loop is CASSSLGRGHRDTQYF. The CDR3 coding sequence is TGTGCCAGCAGTTCCCTAGGGAGGGGTCATCGTGATACGCAGTATTTT.

The V call is TRBV7-9, the J call TRBJ1-2, with unresolved D. CDR3 length: 12 amino acids. Per germline, CDR1 SEHNR and CDR2 FQNEAQ (reference sequence). V was clipped by 7 bases and J by 2 bases, with 8 bases between them. The CDR3 spells CASIAENYGYTF. For the CDR3, the DNA is TGTGCCAGCATCGCGGAGAACTATGGCTACACCTTC.

The chain combines TRBV5-1 with TRBJ1-2; D unclear. Trimming shortened V by 1 base and J by 8 bases, and 15 bases separated the two germline ends. Per the germline V gene, CDR1 is SGHRS and CDR2 is YFSETQ. The CDR3 totals 14 residues. CDR3 sequence reads: CASSLFNEGRGYTF. The DNA of the CDR3 is TGCGCCAGCAGCTTGTTCAACGAGGGAAGAGGCTACACCTTC.

This rearrangement joins TRBV13 to TRBJ2-7; possibly TRBD1 for D (5 bases). Germline assignment: CDR1 PRHDT and CDR2 FYEKMQ (reference sequence). Deletions cut 5 bases from V and 3 bases from J, with 11 bases between. The CDR3 runs to 13 residues. CDR3 loop: CASSPLGVYEQYF. CDR3 nucleotides: TGTGCCAGCAGCCCTCTAGGGGTCTACGAGCAGTACTTC.

The chain recombines TRBV3-1 (or the pseudogene TRBV3-2) with TRBJ2-3; no clear D. This CDR3 is built from 16 residues. Germline CDR1 and CDR2: LGHDT and YNNKEL (reference sequence). Trimming left V 0 bases short and J 3 bases short, with 13 bases between. CDR3 in amino acids: CASSQDINRATDTQYF. As DNA, the CDR3 is TGTGCCAGCAGCCAAGATATTAACAGAGCTACAGATACGCAGTATTTT.

This sequence joins TRBV28 and TRBJ2-2, with 7 bases aligning to TRBD2. With 3 bases clipped from V and 5 bases from J, the junction kept 6 bases outside the gene matches. The CDR3 runs 15 residues. Per the germline V gene, CDR1 is MDHEN and CDR2 is SYDVKM. The CDR3 bases are TGTGCCAGCAGTTTGGGGCAGGGAGGGACCGGGGAGCTGTTTTTT. Its protein product is CASSLGQGGTGELFF.

The chain has TRBV29-1 and TRBJ1-1, with D uncertain. Germline CDR1 SQVTM, CDR2 ANQGSEA. The V and J ends lost 4 bases and 6 bases respectively, with 9 bases between them. The CDR3 runs to 11 residues. The CDR3 protein is CSVALVAEAFF. CDR3 in DNA: TGCAGCGTTGCCCTCGTAGCTGAAGCTTTCTTT.

The rearrangement uses TRBV28 and TRBJ2-7; D is unclear. This CDR3 has 14 amino acids. Germline lookup yields CDR1 MDHEN and CDR2 SYDVKM. V was pared by 5 bases and J by 4 bases, with 15 bases between. CDR3 sequence reads: CASSQDLLSYEQYF. In DNA, the CDR3 is TGTGCCAGCAGTCAGGATTTACTCTCGTACGAGCAGTACTTC.

The chain employs TRBV7-6 and TRBJ2-1; 12 bases line up with TRBD2. The CDR3 loop spans 16 amino acids. V trimming: 6 bases; J trimming: 1 base; junction bases outside the gene matches: 4. CDR1 and CDR2 from the germline V gene are SGHVS and FNYEAQ. CDR3 region: CASSPTSGRSYNEQFF. CDR3 nucleotides: TGTGCCAGCAGTCCGACTAGCGGGAGATCCTACAATGAGCAGTTCTTC. The full variable domain, completed using reference TRBV7-6 and TRBJ2-1, is GAGVSQSPRYKVTKRGQDVALRCDPISGHVSLYWYRQALGQGPEFLTYFNYEAQQDKSGLPNDRFSAERPEGSISTLTIQRTEQRDSAMYRCASSPTSGRSYNEQFFGPGTRLTVL.

J is TRBJ2-7 and V is TRBV30; 7 bases agree with TRBD1. The CDR3 totals 13 residues. Trimming cost V 6 bases and J 0 bases; bases outside gene matches: 5. Germline V gene data show CDR1 as GTSNPN and CDR2 as SVGIG (reference sequence). The CDR3 region has the DNA TGTGCCTGCCAGGGACAGAGCTCCTACGAGCAGTACTTC. Its protein product is CACQGQSSYEQYF.

This chain uses TRBV7-8 with TRBJ1-5; D unclear. Deletions cut 5 bases from V and 0 bases from J, with 14 bases between. This CDR3 has 16 amino acids. In germline, CDR1 is SGHVS, CDR2 FQNEAQ. CDR3 nucleotide sequence: TGTGCCAGCAGCCCCGGACTTGTTTATAGCAATCAGCCCCAGCATTTT. Protein: CASSPGLVYSNQPQHF. Drawing the rest from reference TRBV7-8 and TRBJ1-5, the complete variable domain is GAGVSQSPRYKVAKRGQDVALRCDPISGHVSLFWYQQALGQGPEFLTYFQNEAQLDKSGLPSDRFFAERPEGSVSTLKIQRTQQEDSAVYLCASSPGLVYSNQPQHFGDGTRLSIL.

The V gene is TRBV6-6, the J gene TRBJ2-1; 14 positions agree with TRBD2. The trim removed 5 bases at V and 2 bases at J, leaving 5 bases unmatched. The CDR3 extends over 17 amino acids. In germline, CDR1 is MNHNY, CDR2 SVGAGI (reference sequence). The CDR3 DNA sequence: TGTGCCAGCAGTCTTGGGACTAGCGGGAGCCCCTACAATGAGCAGTTCTTC. Translating it yields CASSLGTSGSPYNEQFF.